A selection of T cell receptor beta chains follows, all from one sample in a study of blood T cells in healthy people across ages. TCRdb called the 5' RACE reads again in MiXCR, with one record for every CDR3 protein. In the table there are hundreds of thousands of distinct CDR3 sequences, roughly 50% of which are singletons. Specimen: blood. The receptor source for this set is a man aged 30 to 39 in good health. Each CDR3 is given with its conserved first and last residue. Each record gives: clone size, J gene, V gene, D gene, CDR3 protein, CDR3 DNA. A D gene is named only where the DNA matches it firmly. Rows may omit the clone size; those that give it use once, few, many or a size class.

clone size: few
J gene: TRBJ2-7
V gene: TRBV20-1
D gene: TRBD2
CDR3 protein: CSAESSGASYEQYF
CDR3 DNA: TGCAGTGCCGAATCTAGCGGGGCCTCCTACGAGCAGTACTTC

clone size: -
J gene: TRBJ1-4
V gene: TRBV25-1
D gene: TRBD1
CDR3 protein: CASQETGRNEKLFF
CDR3 DNA: TGTGCCAGCCAGGAGACAGGGAGGAATGAAAAACTGTTTTTT

clone size: -
J gene: TRBJ2-2
V gene: TRBV27
D gene: -
CDR3 protein: CASSEAGELFF
CDR3 DNA: TGTGCCAGCAGTGAGGCCGGGGAGCTGTTTTTT

clone size: -
J gene: TRBJ2-5
V gene: TRBV7-9
D gene: -
CDR3 protein: CASNPSEGGKTQYF
CDR3 DNA: TGTGCCAGCAATCCTAGCGAGGGGGGGAAGACCCAGTACTTC

clone size: -
J gene: TRBJ2-7
V gene: TRBV28
D gene: TRBD2
CDR3 protein: CASSTSGRGYEQYF
CDR3 DNA: TGTGCCAGCAGCACTAGCGGGAGGGGGTACGAGCAGTACTTC

clone size: -
J gene: TRBJ1-2
V gene: TRBV5-1
D gene: -
CDR3 protein: CASSREAGDGYTF
CDR3 DNA: TGCGCCAGCAGTCGAGAAGCAGGCGATGGCTACACCTTC

clone size: few
J gene: TRBJ2-5
V gene: TRBV7-9
D gene: TRBD1
CDR3 protein: CASSPGQGSETQYF
CDR3 DNA: TGTGCCAGCAGCCCTGGACAGGGCAGCGAGACCCAGTACTTC

clone size: -
J gene: TRBJ2-7
V gene: TRBV9
D gene: -
CDR3 protein: CASSVAPTSHEQYF
CDR3 DNA: TGTGCCAGCAGCGTCGCACCGACAAGCCACGAGCAGTACTTC

clone size: few
J gene: TRBJ2-7
V gene: TRBV4-3
D gene: -
CDR3 protein: CASSQAEGEQYF
CDR3 DNA: TGCGCCAGCAGCCAAGCCGAGGGGGAGCAGTACTTC

clone size: -
J gene: TRBJ2-7
V gene: TRBV20-1
D gene: TRBD2
CDR3 protein: CSALAGDGFLGEQYF
CDR3 DNA: TGCAGTGCATTAGCGGGAGATGGGTTTTTGGGGGAGCAGTACTTC

clone size: -
J gene: TRBJ2-1
V gene: TRBV4-2
D gene: -
CDR3 protein: CASSQVRTTPEQFF
CDR3 DNA: TGTGCCAGCAGCCAAGTTCGGACTACGCCTGAGCAGTTCTTC

clone size: -
J gene: TRBJ2-1
V gene: TRBV20-1
D gene: TRBD1
CDR3 protein: CSARRTGRVGNEQFF
CDR3 DNA: TGCAGTGCTAGGCGGACAGGGAGAGTTGGTAATGAGCAGTTCTTC

clone size: few
J gene: TRBJ2-7
V gene: TRBV20-1
D gene: TRBD1
CDR3 protein: CSGGTGYEQYF
CDR3 DNA: TGCAGTGGGGGGACAGGTTACGAGCAGTACTTC

clone size: -
J gene: TRBJ2-7
V gene: TRBV20-1
D gene: TRBD2
CDR3 protein: CSAKPSAGARYEQYF
CDR3 DNA: TGCAGTGCTAAACCTTCAGCGGGAGCGAGATACGAGCAGTACTTC

clone size: once
J gene: TRBJ1-4
V gene: TRBV3-1
D gene: TRBD1
CDR3 protein: CASSLWQGDEKLFF
CDR3 DNA: TGTGCCAGCAGCCTATGGCAGGGGGATGAAAAACTGTTTTTT

clone size: -
J gene: TRBJ2-3
V gene: TRBV7-9
D gene: -
CDR3 protein: CASRAQALTDTQYF
CDR3 DNA: TGTGCCAGCAGGGCGCAGGCCCTCACAGATACGCAGTATTTT

clone size: -
J gene: TRBJ2-1
V gene: TRBV20-1
D gene: TRBD2
CDR3 protein: CSARVPLAGNNEQFF
CDR3 DNA: TGCAGTGCTAGGGTCCCACTAGCGGGTAACAATGAGCAGTTCTTC

clone size: -
J gene: TRBJ2-1
V gene: TRBV14
D gene: -
CDR3 protein: CASSPGRFKFF
CDR3 DNA: TGTGCCAGCAGCCCGGGCCGGTTTAAGTTCTTC

clone size: -
J gene: TRBJ2-7
V gene: TRBV4-3
D gene: TRBD1
CDR3 protein: CASSRNRGDSYEQYF
CDR3 DNA: TGCGCCAGCAGCCGAAACAGGGGAGACTCCTACGAGCAGTACTTC

clone size: -
J gene: TRBJ2-1
V gene: TRBV20-1
D gene: -
CDR3 protein: CSLSRVNEQFF
CDR3 DNA: TGCAGTTTGTCGAGGGTAAATGAGCAGTTCTTC

clone size: -
J gene: TRBJ2-3
V gene: TRBV20-1
D gene: TRBD2
CDR3 protein: CSASRASGRTDTQYF
CDR3 DNA: TGCAGTGCTAGTAGGGCTAGCGGGCGAACAGATACGCAGTATTTT

clone size: -
J gene: TRBJ2-7
V gene: TRBV27
D gene: -
CDR3 protein: CASSLLTPKRQGSYEQYF
CDR3 DNA: TGTGCCAGCAGTTTACTCACTCCTAAAAGGCAGGGGTCATACGAGCAGTACTTC

clone size: -
J gene: TRBJ2-4
V gene: TRBV12-3/TRBV12-4
D gene: TRBD1
CDR3 protein: CASKTWTGVESLAKNIQYF
CDR3 DNA: TGTGCCAGCAAGACTTGGACAGGAGTAGAGTCACTAGCCAAAAACATTCAGTACTTC

clone size: -
J gene: TRBJ2-3
V gene: TRBV7-2
D gene: TRBD2
CDR3 protein: CVSGRGSGVDTQYF
CDR3 DNA: TGTGTCAGCGGCCGGGGTAGCGGGGTAGATACGCAGTATTTT

clone size: -
J gene: TRBJ1-1
V gene: TRBV3-1
D gene: -
CDR3 protein: CASSQKGGTEAFF
CDR3 DNA: TGTGCCAGCAGCCAAAAGGGTGGTACTGAAGCTTTCTTT

clone size: few
J gene: TRBJ2-5
V gene: TRBV29-1
D gene: TRBD2
CDR3 protein: CSVTEREGLEETQYF
CDR3 DNA: TGCAGCGTGACCGAGCGGGAGGGCCTAGAGGAGACCCAGTACTTC

clone size: -
J gene: TRBJ2-7
V gene: TRBV11-1
D gene: -
CDR3 protein: CASSLDRNSVYEQYF
CDR3 DNA: TGTGCCAGCAGCCTTGACAGGAACTCCGTCTACGAGCAGTACTTC

clone size: few
J gene: TRBJ2-2
V gene: TRBV3-1
D gene: -
CDR3 protein: CASSQGNGELFF
CDR3 DNA: TGTGCCAGCAGCCAAGGGAACGGGGAGCTGTTTTTT

clone size: -
J gene: TRBJ2-1
V gene: TRBV2
D gene: -
CDR3 protein: CASSERETPTGEFF
CDR3 DNA: TGTGCCAGCAGTGAACGTGAGACCCCGACTGGGGAGTTCTTC

clone size: few
J gene: TRBJ2-5
V gene: TRBV6-2/TRBV6-3
D gene: -
CDR3 protein: CASSTTSWEETQYF
CDR3 DNA: TGTGCCAGCAGCACAACGAGTTGGGAGGAGACCCAGTACTTC

clone size: -
J gene: TRBJ2-1
V gene: TRBV7-9
D gene: -
CDR3 protein: CASSLGVIFERTSYNEQFF
CDR3 DNA: TGTGCCAGCAGCTTAGGTGTAATTTTCGAGCGGACCTCCTACAATGAGCAGTTCTTC

clone size: -
J gene: TRBJ2-7
V gene: TRBV27
D gene: TRBD1
CDR3 protein: CASSSGTVREQYF
CDR3 DNA: TGTGCCAGCAGTTCAGGGACAGTTCGCGAGCAGTACTTC

clone size: -
J gene: TRBJ2-7
V gene: TRBV20-1
D gene: TRBD1
CDR3 protein: CSARSVGQGFYEQYF
CDR3 DNA: TGCAGTGCTAGGTCGGTGGGACAGGGGTTTTACGAGCAGTACTTC

clone size: -
J gene: TRBJ2-3
V gene: TRBV20-1
D gene: TRBD2
CDR3 protein: CSAVAGGRTDTQYF
CDR3 DNA: TGCAGTGCTGTAGCGGGAGGGAGGACAGATACGCAGTATTTT

clone size: -
J gene: TRBJ2-7
V gene: TRBV7-9
D gene: -
CDR3 protein: CASSTAAGTQYEQYF
CDR3 DNA: TGTGCCAGCAGCACCGCCGCCGGGACCCAATACGAGCAGTACTTC

clone size: -
J gene: TRBJ2-5
V gene: TRBV14
D gene: -
CDR3 protein: CASSPVVGQETQYF
CDR3 DNA: TGTGCCAGCAGCCCAGTGGTGGGTCAAGAGACCCAGTACTTC

clone size: few
J gene: TRBJ1-4
V gene: TRBV7-6
D gene: -
CDR3 protein: CASSGEVIVGTNEKLFF
CDR3 DNA: TGTGCCAGCAGCGGGGAGGTTATAGTGGGGACTAATGAAAAACTGTTTTTT

clone size: -
J gene: TRBJ2-3
V gene: TRBV27
D gene: -
CDR3 protein: CASSLIGRGVDTQYF
CDR3 DNA: TGTGCCAGCAGTTTAATCGGTCGTGGGGTAGATACGCAGTATTTT

clone size: -
J gene: TRBJ1-5
V gene: TRBV25-1
D gene: -
CDR3 protein: CASSSTGGPGQPQHF
CDR3 DNA: TGTGCCAGCAGTTCGACCGGGGGCCCGGGGCAGCCCCAGCATTTT

clone size: -
J gene: TRBJ2-7
V gene: TRBV12-5
D gene: -
CDR3 protein: CASGLPPNSYEQYF
CDR3 DNA: TGTGCTAGTGGTTTGCCTCCCAACAGCTACGAGCAGTACTTC

clone size: -
J gene: TRBJ2-5
V gene: TRBV11-2
D gene: -
CDR3 protein: CASSSPGGSGVETQYF
CDR3 DNA: TGTGCCAGCAGCTCCCCGGGGGGATCAGGGGTCGAGACCCAGTACTTC

clone size: -
J gene: TRBJ2-3
V gene: TRBV7-8
D gene: TRBD1
CDR3 protein: CASSLVATWDSGTSSSTDTQYF
CDR3 DNA: TGTGCCAGCAGCCTAGTAGCCACATGGGACAGTGGAACTTCTTCTAGCACAGATACGCAGTATTTT

clone size: once
J gene: TRBJ1-2
V gene: TRBV29-1
D gene: -
CDR3 protein: CSVLLGGDGYTF
CDR3 DNA: TGCAGCGTTCTATTGGGGGGGGATGGCTACACCTTC

clone size: many
J gene: TRBJ1-1
V gene: TRBV9
D gene: -
CDR3 protein: CASRSTEAFF
CDR3 DNA: TGTGCCAGCAGGAGCACGGAAGCTTTCTTT